What follows are 10 T cell receptor beta chains derived from one specimen sequenced in a study of OX40 agonist ivuxolimab in advanced cancers. The repertoire was sequenced with immunoSEQ multiplex PCR; TCRdb's copy has only in-frame clones and lacks some. The table lists about 17,000 clones, about 90% of them singletons. Source: CD4+ or CD8+ T cells sorted from blood, taken in a trial of the OX40 agonist ivuxolimab. These TCRs come from an adult with an advanced solid tumor such as melanoma, head and neck, liver or kidney cancer.

The chain couples TRBV19 to TRBJ1-3; no reliable D call. V lost 5 bases to trimming and J lost 0 bases, with 14 bases between them. The CDR3 extends over 16 amino acids. The germline V gene encodes CDR1 LNHDA and CDR2 SQIVND (reference sequence). The CDR3 sequence: CASSGWTGGSGNTIYF. The CDR3 DNA is TGTGCCAGTAGTGGGTGGACGGGTGGCTCTGGAAACACCATATATTTT.

This clone has a single count. The chain combines TRBV2 with TRBJ1-2, with 11 nucleotides matching TRBD1. Per the germline V gene, CDR1 is SNHLY and CDR2 is FYNNEI. This CDR3 is 13 amino acids long. J gave up 5 bases and V 6 bases, and 2 bases lay outside the gene matches. CDR3: CASRDRGLYGYTF. The DNA of the CDR3 is TGTGCCAGCAGGGACAGGGGGCTTTATGGCTACACCTTC.

The chain has TRBV27 and TRBJ1-4; a possible D gene is TRBD1 (5 bases). CDR1 is MNHEY, CDR2 SMNVEV, per germline (reference sequence). Trimming shortened V by 5 bases and J by 3 bases, and 13 bases separated the two germline ends. The CDR3 has 15 amino acids. CDR3 coding DNA: TGTGCCAGCAGTGAAATAGGGGCGCCTAATGAAAAACTGTTTTTT. This sequence encodes CASSEIGAPNEKLFF.

The chain links TRBV5-4 to TRBJ2-2, with a tentative D call TRBD1 (5 bases). Germline V gene data show CDR1 as SGHNT and CDR2 as YYREEE (reference sequence). The V end lost 4 bases, the J end lost 6 bases, and 10 bases lay between the germline ends. CDR3 length: 13 amino acids. The CDR3 spells CASSGAIPGELFF. The CDR3 nucleotides are TGTGCCAGCAGCGGGGCCATACCCGGGGAGCTGTTTTTT.

V usage is TRBV19 and J usage is TRBJ2-1, with a possible D match to TRBD1 (5 bases). Between the trimmed V and J ends, which lost 4 bases and 8 bases, there was a span of 12 bases. In germline, CDR1 is LNHDA, CDR2 SQIVND (reference sequence). The CDR3 is made up of 13 amino acids. In DNA form, the CDR3 reads TGTGCCAGTAGTAGGGGCATGGGATATGAGCAGTTCTTC. Translating gives CASSRGMGYEQFF.

J is TRBJ2-2 and V is TRBV6-4; no definite D call. V shed 2 bases and J shed 0 bases, with 10 bases lying between them. Germline-derived CDR1 and CDR2 are MRHNA and SNTAGT. The CDR3 extends over 16 amino acids. The CDR3 sequence is CASSDLGFSNTGELFF. CDR3 DNA: TGTGCCAGCAGTGACCTGGGTTTTTCGAACACCGGGGAGCTGTTTTTT.

V and J are TRBV9 and TRBJ2-5; a possible D gene is TRBD2 (5 bases). The CDR3 totals 14 residues. Germline CDR1 and CDR2: SGDLS and YYNGEE. V lost 3 bases, J lost 4 bases, and 13 bases lay in between. In nucleotides, the CDR3 is TGTGCCAGCAGCGAACAAGGGAGCCTAGAGACCCAGTACTTC. This gives the protein CASSEQGSLETQYF.

The chain joins TRBV6-4 to TRBJ1-2; D remains unclear. Germline-derived CDR1 and CDR2 are MRHNA and SNTAGT. This CDR3 is built from 13 residues. Trimming cost V 4 bases and J 9 bases, with 15 bases left between them. The CDR3 DNA reads as TGTGCCAGCAGTGTTCACCAACCTATAAGCTACACCTTC. This gives the protein CASSVHQPISYTF.

The chain carries TRBV6-5 and TRBJ1-1; D unresolved. With 2 bases removed from V and 5 bases from J, the gap between germline ends came to 9 bases. The CDR3 covers 13 residues. Per the germline V gene, CDR1 is MNHEY and CDR2 is SVGAGI. In nucleotides, the CDR3 is TGTGCCAGCAGTTACACGGAAGATACTGAAGCTTTCTTT. Translated: CASSYTEDTEAFF.

The rearrangement links TRBV2 to TRBJ2-3; TRBD2 agrees at 11 bases. CDR3 size: 18 residues. Looked up from germline, CDR1 is SNHLY and CDR2 is FYNNEI. V was pared by 2 bases and J by 6 bases, with 13 bases of the junction left unmatched. The CDR3 is CASSERASGGTQWDTQYF. The CDR3 DNA is TGTGCCAGCAGTGAAAGGGCTAGCGGGGGGACACAATGGGATACGCAGTATTTT.